This record covers a single T cell receptor (beta chain). Its antigen remains undetermined. Base-call qualities are not available, and no considerably larger clone is one nucleotide away. Each collaborating institution followed its own protocols to collect whole blood in K2EDTA tubes. For TCRbeta analysis, collaborator samples were shipped as frozen whole blood, as isolated PBMCs, or as DNA extracted from either sample type. These data are taken from a study of blood T cell repertoires in COVID-19 (dated by TCRdb to about 2020). About the full investigation: Samples covering the acute and convalescent phases of COVID-19 were provided by collaborators in the United States, Italy and Spain. The prospective study material was composed of cDNA or gDNA derived from T cells, B-cell-depleted T cells, or PBMCs. Subjects who had been exposed to COVID-19, were actively infected with it, or had recovered from it provided the deeply sampled blood TCRbeta repertoires that made up the dataset. The repertoires were released in a freely available public database meant as a resource for research on the immune response to SARS-CoV-2. The samples were drawn from two sources: the first 160 participants of the ongoing ImmuneRACE study, and 1,000 to 1,500 subjects contributed by 6 global collaborators. Nearly every sample came with metadata listing a de-identified subject ID, COVID-19 status, age in years and sex. Where HLA class I and class II types were available, the types were taken from metadata supplied by the sample provider, not from assay-based typing. The investigation overall reported the following: The amount of clinical and demographic metadata varied by source and participant and was provided uncurated.

CDR1 and CDR2, per the germline V gene (reference sequence), are SGHKS and YYEKEE. Germline trimming amounts to 4 bases on V and 0 bases on J, with 3 as the count of junction bases outside the gene matches. Inclusive of the bounding cysteine and phenylalanine, the CDR3 is 14 residues long. The retained sequence is limited to the CDR3, 42 bases, with the frame set at the first base. TCRbeta CDR3 regions were amplified from genomic DNA using the immunoSEQ Assay, a bias-controlled multiplex PCR. Per the original workflow: Nucleated cell counts per sample were estimated from amplification of reference gene primers within the assay. To quantify the absolute abundance of each unique TCRbeta CDR3 rearrangement, sequence reads were collapsed and filtered. For each sample, productive Simpson clonality was calculated by taking the square root of Simpson's diversity index across productive rearrangements. As stored in TCRdb, this immuneACCESS dataset retains in-frame rearrangements with V and J assigned. A fraction of the clones does not appear; measured against another copy, unresolved V genes explain less than half of the discrepancy, and the remainder lacks a known reason. V, J and clone size derive from that table, while D and trimming were established from the DNA sequence. For this sample there are 85,000 to 90,000 clones; about four fifths appear just once. Approximately 1.3% of the sample is taken by the ten largest.

Recombination connected TRBV5-5 to TRBJ2-7; the central 8 bases match TRBD2. The receptor was isolated from a woman older than 75 with acute or convalescent COVID-19. Material: peripheral blood. CDR3 sequence: CASSPGLGSYEQYF. In nucleotides, the sequence is TGTGCCAGCAGCCCGGGACTAGGCTCCTACGAGCAGTACTTC. Extended through the reference TRBV5-5 and TRBJ2-7 proteins, this CDR3 yields the full variable domain: DAGVTQSPTHLIKTRGQQVTLRCSPISGHKSVSWYQQVLGQGPQFIFQYYEKEERGRGNFPDRFSARQFPNYSSELNVNALLLGDSALYLCASSPGLGSYEQYFGPGTRLTVT.